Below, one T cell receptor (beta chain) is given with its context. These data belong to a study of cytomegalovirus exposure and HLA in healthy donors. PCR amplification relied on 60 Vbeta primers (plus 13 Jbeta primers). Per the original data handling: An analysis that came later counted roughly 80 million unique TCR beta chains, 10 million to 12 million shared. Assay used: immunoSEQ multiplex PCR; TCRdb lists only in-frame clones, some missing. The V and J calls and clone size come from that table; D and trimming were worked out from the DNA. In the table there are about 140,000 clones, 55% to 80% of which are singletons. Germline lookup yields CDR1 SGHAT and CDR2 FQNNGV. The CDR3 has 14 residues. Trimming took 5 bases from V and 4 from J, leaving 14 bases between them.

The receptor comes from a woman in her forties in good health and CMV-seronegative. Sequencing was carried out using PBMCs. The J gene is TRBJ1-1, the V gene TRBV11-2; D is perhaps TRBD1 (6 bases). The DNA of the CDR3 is TGTGCCAGCAGCCCCAGGACAGTCAGCACTGAAGCTTTCTTT. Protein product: CASSPRTVSTEAFF.